This T cell receptor beta chain is drawn from a study of blood T cell repertoires in COVID-19. Assay: immunoSEQ multiplex PCR; the TCRdb copy retains only in-frame clones and omits some. The sample includes under 500,000 clones, 70% to 90% seen only once; the top ten take approximately 2%. Germline trimming cut 5 bases from V and 7 bases from J; bases unmatched to any gene: 9. CDR1 is MDHEN and CDR2 is SYDVKM in the germline V gene. The CDR3 runs to 14 residues. The gene calls are TRBV28 and TRBJ2-7; TRBD2 matches at 9 bases. This sequence originates from a woman under 30 with acute COVID-19. Specimen: PBMCs or T cells enriched from blood (not recorded which). CDR3 residues: CASSIAGEIREQYF. The CDR3 DNA reads as TGTGCCAGCAGTATAGCGGGAGAAATCAGGGAGCAGTACTTC. The full variable domain, rest sourced from reference TRBV28 and TRBJ2-7, is DVKVTQSSRYLVKRTGEKVFLECVQDMDHENMFWYRQDPGLGLRLIYFSYDVKMKEKGDIPEGYSVSREKKERFSLILESASTNQTSMYLCASSIAGEIREQYFGPGTRLTVT.